What follows are 6 T cell receptor beta chains derived from one specimen sequenced in a study of cytomegalovirus exposure and HLA in healthy donors. The study ran its PCR with 60 Vbeta and 13 Jbeta primers. Only in-frame clones appear in the TCRdb table, and some are missing; sequencing was by immunoSEQ multiplex PCR. The sample has about 140,000 clones; approximately 80% are singletons. The sample consisted of PBMCs. These receptors came from a male donor in good health and CMV-seronegative.

The rearrangement uses TRBV6-5 and TRBJ1-1, with D unclear. Germline loops: CDR1 MNHEY, CDR2 SVGAGI. Trimming stripped 7 bases from V and 0 bases from J, with 6 bases between. The CDR3 sequence is 12 residues long. The CDR3 spells CASKQMNTEAFF. In DNA form, the CDR3 reads TGTGCCAGCAAACAGATGAACACTGAAGCTTTCTTT.

This chain's CDR3 is CASSQDFGRGNIQYF. The CDR3 coding sequence is TGCGCCAGCAGCCAAGATTTTGGCAGGGGTAACATTCAGTACTTC. This chain connects TRBV4-3 to TRBJ2-4; maybe TRBD1 (6 bases). This CDR3 comprises 15 residues. Looked up from germline, CDR1 is LGHNA and CDR2 is YSLEER. Trimming shortened V by 0 bases and J by 7 bases, and 13 bases separated the two germline ends.

The genes are TRBV11-2 and TRBJ2-7; TRBD1 matches at 8 bases. V was clipped by 4 bases and J by 0 bases; unmatched bases: 14. The CDR3 is made up of 18 amino acids. Per the germline V gene, CDR1 is SGHAT and CDR2 is FQNNGV. CDR3 nucleotides: TGTGCCAGCAGCTCTATAGCAGGGGGCGCGGTTCTCTCCTACGAGCAGTACTTC. Its protein is CASSSIAGGAVLSYEQYF.

The rearrangement links TRBV7-9 to TRBJ1-3, with 9 bases matching TRBD1. The CDR3 sequence is 17 residues long. Looked up from germline, CDR1 is SEHNR and CDR2 is FQNEAQ (reference sequence). With V trimmed by 4 bases and J by 7 bases, 14 bases remained unmatched. The CDR3 DNA follows: TGTGCCAGCAGCTCTCACACGGGACAGGGACGAGTTAACACCATATATTTT. This translates into CASSSHTGQGRVNTIYF.

J is TRBJ2-7 and V is TRBV10-3, with D possibly matching TRBD2 (6 bases). The CDR3 runs 14 residues. Trimming took off 6 bases at V and 5 bases at J, with 17 bases between the two ends. Germline CDR1 reads ENHRY; CDR2 reads SYGVKD. The CDR3 loop reads CAIRTGTASHEQYF. The CDR3 DNA is TGTGCCATCAGAACCGGGACTGCCTCGCACGAGCAGTACTTC.

The J gene is TRBJ1-5, the V gene TRBV5-6, with 7 bases aligning to TRBD1. V was pared by 4 bases and J by 8 bases, with 9 bases of the junction left unmatched. The CDR3 spans 14 residues. CDR1 SGHDT and CDR2 YYEEEE come from the germline V gene. CDR3 coding DNA: TGTGCCAGCAGCCTACTTACAGGGGAAGAGCCCCAGCATTTT. The encoded protein is CASSLLTGEEPQHF.